Each of the 7 T cell receptor beta chains below was sequenced from the same sample in a study of human T cells and chemical hapten exposure. TCRdb processed the RACE reads anew with MiXCR; each CDR3 protein has one entry. The sample has tens of thousands of distinct CDR3 sequences; around 11% are singletons. The sample's time point: pre-sensitization, week 0. Treatment specified: therapeutic diphenylcyclopropenone sensitization with weekly scalp DPC. The sample here was whole blood, taken in connection with sensitization to the hapten diphenylcyclopropenone (DPC). Every receptor here comes from a woman in her 30s with alopecia areata. Some clones in this sample may be carry-over from other donors' samples.

This clonotype has only a few counts. The V gene is TRBV5-1, the J gene TRBJ2-7; a weak D match, TRBD2 (6 bases). The CDR3 spans 13 residues. V was cut by 4 bases and J by 7 bases, with 15 bases left in between. The germline CDR1 and CDR2 sequences are SGHRS and YFSETQ. The CDR3 here is CASSTGTSWEQYF. Here the CDR3 DNA reads TGCGCCAGCAGCACCGGGACTTCCTGGGAGCAGTACTTC.

This clonotype came up many times. The V gene is TRBV7-2, the J gene TRBJ2-2; D possibly corresponds to TRBD2 (6 bases). The CDR3 totals 13 residues. The V and J ends lost 5 bases and 7 bases respectively, with 11 bases between them. Germline loops: CDR1 SGHTA, CDR2 FQGNSA. The CDR3 nucleotides are TGTGCCAGCAGCGGACGGGAGCGCGGGGAGCTGTTTTTT. Its protein is CASSGRERGELFF. The variable domain in full, completed from reference TRBV7-2 and TRBJ2-2, reads GAGVSQSPSNKVTEKGKDVELRCDPISGHTALYWYRQSLGQGLEFLIYFQGNSAPDKSGLPSDRFSAERTGGSVSTLTIQRTQQEDSAVYLCASSGRERGELFFGEGSRLTVL.

Ten or more counts support this clonotype. V usage is TRBV28 and J usage is TRBJ2-1; the D call may be TRBD1 or TRBD2 (5 bases each). Germline assignment: CDR1 MDHEN and CDR2 SYDVKM. This CDR3 region has 14 residues. V was pared by 2 bases and J by 7 bases, with 12 bases between. The CDR3 loop reads CASSLGGARNEQFF. Here the CDR3 DNA reads TGTGCCAGCAGTTTAGGGGGAGCGCGAAATGAGCAGTTCTTC. Combining the CDR3 with reference TRBV28 and TRBJ2-1 gives the whole variable domain DVKVTQSSRYLVKRTGEKVFLECVQDMDHENMFWYRQDPGLGLRLIYFSYDVKMKEKGDIPEGYSVSREKKERFSLILESASTNQTSMYLCASSLGGARNEQFFGPGTRLTVL.

The J gene is TRBJ1-1, the V gene TRBV7-9; D may be TRBD1 (6 bases). There are 13 residues in the CDR3. V was clipped by 5 bases and J by 3 bases, with 10 bases between them. Germline V gene data show CDR1 as SEHNR and CDR2 as FQNEAQ (reference sequence). CDR3 sequence reads: CASSVRQDTEAFF. The CDR3 coding sequence is TGTGCCAGCAGCGTCCGACAGGACACTGAAGCTTTCTTT.

This clonotype was counted only a few times. The chain uses TRBV13 and TRBJ2-2, with unresolved D. Germline lookup yields CDR1 PRHDT and CDR2 FYEKMQ (reference sequence). Trimming removed 3 bases at V and 6 bases at J, with 5 bases between. The CDR3 has 12 residues. The CDR3 DNA reads as TGTGCCAGCAGCTTTTTGGCCGGGGAGCTGTTTTTT. As protein: CASSFLAGELFF.

In this sample, this clonotype turned up a few times. The rearrangement joins TRBV5-5 to TRBJ1-5; D remains unclear. The germline V and J ends were trimmed by 4 bases and 4 bases, with 12 bases remaining between them. Germline lookup yields CDR1 SGHKS and CDR2 YYEKEE (reference sequence). The CDR3 contains 14 residues. The CDR3 DNA is TGTGCCAGCAGCCAAGGAGGGAGTAATCAGCCCCAGCATTTT. Encoded protein: CASSQGGSNQPQHF.

This clonotype was observed a few times. The chain uses TRBV20-1 and TRBJ1-1, with unresolved D. CDR1 is DFQATT, CDR2 SNEGSKA, per germline (reference sequence). This CDR3 is 10 amino acids long. V was clipped by 6 bases and J by 8 bases, with 10 bases between them. DNA of the CDR3: TGCAGTGCCCCTCGCGGGGAAGCTTTCTTT. Protein sequence: CSAPRGEAFF.